The T cell receptor beta chain described here comes from a study of cytomegalovirus exposure and HLA in healthy donors. Amplification used 60 Vbeta primers and 13 Jbeta primers. Only in-frame clones appear in the TCRdb table, and some are missing; sequencing was by immunoSEQ multiplex PCR. The sample has 85,000 to 120,000 clones, roughly 70% seen once; the top ten hold around 2.7%. The V gene's germline CDR1 is SGHRS and CDR2 YFSETQ. The V end was cut by 1 base, the J end by 4 bases, with 10 bases between. CDR3 length: 14 residues. This TCR came from a male donor in good health and CMV-seropositive. The chain links TRBV5-1 to TRBJ2-3; perhaps TRBD2 as D (6 bases). The sample comprised PBMCs. The CDR3, as DNA: TGCGCCAGCAGCTTGACTAGCCGAGCAGATACGCAGTATTTT. This sequence encodes CASSLTSRADTQYF. Together with reference TRBV5-1 and TRBJ2-3, the CDR3 gives the full variable domain: KAGVTQTPRYLIKTRGQQVTLSCSPISGHRSVSWYQQTPGQGLQFLFEYFSETQRNKGNFPGRFSGRQFSNSRSEMNVSTLELGDSALYLCASSLTSRADTQYFGPGTRLTVL.